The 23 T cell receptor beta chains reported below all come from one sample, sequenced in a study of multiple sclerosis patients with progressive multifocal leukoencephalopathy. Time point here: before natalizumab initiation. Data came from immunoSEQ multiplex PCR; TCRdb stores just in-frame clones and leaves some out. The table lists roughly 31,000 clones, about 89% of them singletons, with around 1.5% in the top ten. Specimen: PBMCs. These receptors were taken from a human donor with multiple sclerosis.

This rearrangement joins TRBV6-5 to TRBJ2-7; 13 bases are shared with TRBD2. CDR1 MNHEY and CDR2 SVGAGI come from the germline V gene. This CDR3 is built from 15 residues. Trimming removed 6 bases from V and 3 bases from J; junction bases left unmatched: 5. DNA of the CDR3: TGTGCCAGCAGCCACCGGACTAGCGGGAGCTACGAGCAGTACTTC. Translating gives CASSHRTSGSYEQYF.

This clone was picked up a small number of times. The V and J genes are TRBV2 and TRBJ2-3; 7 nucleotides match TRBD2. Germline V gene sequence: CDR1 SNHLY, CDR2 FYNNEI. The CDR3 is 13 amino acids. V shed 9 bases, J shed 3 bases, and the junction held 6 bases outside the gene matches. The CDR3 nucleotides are TGTGCCAGTGGGGCGGGAGCTACAGATACGCAGTATTTT. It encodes CASGAGATDTQYF.

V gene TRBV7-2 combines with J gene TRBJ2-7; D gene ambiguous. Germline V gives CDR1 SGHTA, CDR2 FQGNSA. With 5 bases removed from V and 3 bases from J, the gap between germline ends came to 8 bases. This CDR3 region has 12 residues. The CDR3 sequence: CASSRQGYEQYF. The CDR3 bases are TGTGCCAGCAGCCGGCAAGGCTACGAGCAGTACTTC.

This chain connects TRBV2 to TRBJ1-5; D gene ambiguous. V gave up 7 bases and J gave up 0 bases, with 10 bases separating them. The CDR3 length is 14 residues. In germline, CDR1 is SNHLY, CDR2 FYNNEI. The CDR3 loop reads CASKRQYSNQPQHF. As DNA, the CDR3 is TGTGCCAGCAAGAGGCAGTATAGCAATCAGCCCCAGCATTTT.

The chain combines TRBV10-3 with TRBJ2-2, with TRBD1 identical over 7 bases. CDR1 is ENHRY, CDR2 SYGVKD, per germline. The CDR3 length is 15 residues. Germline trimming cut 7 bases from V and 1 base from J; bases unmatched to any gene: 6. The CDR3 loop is CAITRDRLNTGELFF. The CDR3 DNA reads TGTGCCATCACCAGGGACAGACTGAACACCGGGGAGCTGTTTTTT.

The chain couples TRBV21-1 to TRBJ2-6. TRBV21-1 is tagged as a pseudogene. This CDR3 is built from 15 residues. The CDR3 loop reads CASSKEGDGANVLTF. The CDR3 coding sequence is TGTGCCAGCAGCAAAGAGGGCGACGGGGCCAACGTCCTGACTTTC.

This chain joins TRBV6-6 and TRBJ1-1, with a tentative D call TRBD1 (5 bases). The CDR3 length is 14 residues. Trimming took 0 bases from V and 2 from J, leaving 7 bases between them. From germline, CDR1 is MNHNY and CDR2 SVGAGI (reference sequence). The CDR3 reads CASSYSDKNTEAFF. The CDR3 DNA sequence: TGTGCCAGCAGTTACTCGGACAAAAACACTGAAGCTTTCTTT.

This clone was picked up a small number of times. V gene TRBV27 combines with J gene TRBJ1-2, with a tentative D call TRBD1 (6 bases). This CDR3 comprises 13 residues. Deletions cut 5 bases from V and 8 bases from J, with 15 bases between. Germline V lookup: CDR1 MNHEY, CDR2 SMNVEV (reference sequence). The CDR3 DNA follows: TGTGCCAGCAGTACCCGGGGGGGCTGGGGCTACACCTTC. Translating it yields CASSTRGGWGYTF.

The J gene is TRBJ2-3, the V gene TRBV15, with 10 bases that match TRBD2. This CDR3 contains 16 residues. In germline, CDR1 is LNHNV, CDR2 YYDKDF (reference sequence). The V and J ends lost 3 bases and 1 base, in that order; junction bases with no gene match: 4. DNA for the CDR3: TGTGCCACCAGCAGGTCCGGGACTAGCGGCACAGATACGCAGTATTTT. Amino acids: CATSRSGTSGTDTQYF.

CDR3 protein: CASSWGQGEKLFF. Written as DNA, the CDR3 is TGTGCCAGCAGCTGGGGACAGGGAGAAAAACTGTTTTTT. The chain uses TRBV7-9 and TRBJ1-4, with 9 bases lining up with TRBD1. The germline V gene has CDR1 SEHNR and CDR2 FQNEAQ (reference sequence). The V and J ends lost 4 bases and 8 bases, in that order; junction bases with no gene match: 2. The length of the CDR3 is 13 residues.

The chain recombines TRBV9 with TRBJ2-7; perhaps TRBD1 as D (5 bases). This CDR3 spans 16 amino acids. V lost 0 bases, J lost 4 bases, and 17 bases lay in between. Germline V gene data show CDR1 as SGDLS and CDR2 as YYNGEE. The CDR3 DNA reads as TGTGCCAGCAGCGTAGCGGCAGGGTCGGCGTCTTACGAGCAGTACTTC. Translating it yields CASSVAAGSASYEQYF.

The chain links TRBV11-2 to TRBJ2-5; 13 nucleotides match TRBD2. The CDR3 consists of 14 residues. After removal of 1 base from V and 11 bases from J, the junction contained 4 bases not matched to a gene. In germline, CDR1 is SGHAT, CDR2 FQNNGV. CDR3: CASSLGPGLAGQYF. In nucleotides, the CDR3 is TGTGCCAGCAGCTTAGGGCCGGGACTAGCGGGGCAGTACTTC.

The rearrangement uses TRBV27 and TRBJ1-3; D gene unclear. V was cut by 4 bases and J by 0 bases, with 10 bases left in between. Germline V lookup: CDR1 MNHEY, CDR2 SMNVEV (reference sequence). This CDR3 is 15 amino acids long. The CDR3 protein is CASSSGLSSGNTIYF. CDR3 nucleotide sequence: TGTGCCAGCAGTTCTGGACTGTCCTCTGGAAACACCATATATTTT.

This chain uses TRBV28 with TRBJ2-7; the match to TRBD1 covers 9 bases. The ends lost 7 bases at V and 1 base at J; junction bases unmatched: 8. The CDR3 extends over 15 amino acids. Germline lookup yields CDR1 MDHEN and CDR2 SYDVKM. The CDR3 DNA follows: TGTGCCAGCACGACGCTCGGGACAGGGTCCTACGAGCAGTACTTC. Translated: CASTTLGTGSYEQYF.

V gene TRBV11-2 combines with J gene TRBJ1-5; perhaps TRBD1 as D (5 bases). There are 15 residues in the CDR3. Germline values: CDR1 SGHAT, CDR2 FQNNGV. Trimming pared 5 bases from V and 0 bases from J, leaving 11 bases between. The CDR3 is CASSQGTVSNQPQHF. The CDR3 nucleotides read TGTGCCAGCAGCCAAGGGACGGTTAGCAATCAGCCCCAGCATTTT. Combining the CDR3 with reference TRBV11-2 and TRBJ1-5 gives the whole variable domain EAGVAQSPRYKIIEKRQSVAFWCNPISGHATLYWYQQILGQGPKLLIQFQNNGVVDDSQLPKDRFSAERLKGVDSTLKIQPAKLEDSAVYLCASSQGTVSNQPQHFGDGTRLSIL.

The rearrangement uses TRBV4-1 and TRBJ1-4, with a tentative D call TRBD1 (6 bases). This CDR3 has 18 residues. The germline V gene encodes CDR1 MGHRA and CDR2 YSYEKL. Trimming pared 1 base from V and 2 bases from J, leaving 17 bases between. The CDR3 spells CASSQAPTGQTTNEKLFF. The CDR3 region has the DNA TGCGCCAGCAGCCAAGCACCGACCGGACAGACGACTAATGAAAAACTGTTTTTT.

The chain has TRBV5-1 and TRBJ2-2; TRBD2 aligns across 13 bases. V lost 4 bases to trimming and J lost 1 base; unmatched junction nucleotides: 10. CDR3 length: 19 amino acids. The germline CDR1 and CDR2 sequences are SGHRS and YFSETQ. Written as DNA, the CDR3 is TGCGCCAGCAGCCCGCGGACTAGCGGGAGTCTCATGAACACCGGGGAGCTGTTTTTT. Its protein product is CASSPRTSGSLMNTGELFF.

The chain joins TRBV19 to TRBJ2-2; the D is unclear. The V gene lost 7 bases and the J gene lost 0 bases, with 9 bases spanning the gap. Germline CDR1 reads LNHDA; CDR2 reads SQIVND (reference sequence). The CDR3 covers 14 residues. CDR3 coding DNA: TGTGCCAGTATGCGGACCGCGAACACCGGGGAGCTGTTTTTT. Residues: CASMRTANTGELFF.

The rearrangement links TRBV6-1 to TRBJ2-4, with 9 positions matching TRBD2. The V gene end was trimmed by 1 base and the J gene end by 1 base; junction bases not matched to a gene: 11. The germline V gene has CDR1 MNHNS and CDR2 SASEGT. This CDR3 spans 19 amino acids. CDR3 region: CASSEEGFRAGGAKNIQYF. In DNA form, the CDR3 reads TGTGCCAGCAGTGAAGAGGGGTTTCGAGCGGGAGGCGCCAAAAACATTCAGTACTTC.

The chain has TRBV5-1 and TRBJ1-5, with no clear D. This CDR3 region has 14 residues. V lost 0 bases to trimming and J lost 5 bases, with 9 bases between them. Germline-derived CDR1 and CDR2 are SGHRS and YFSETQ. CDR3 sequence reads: CASSLGDIDQPQHF. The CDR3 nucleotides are TGCGCCAGCAGCTTGGGGGATATCGATCAGCCCCAGCATTTT.

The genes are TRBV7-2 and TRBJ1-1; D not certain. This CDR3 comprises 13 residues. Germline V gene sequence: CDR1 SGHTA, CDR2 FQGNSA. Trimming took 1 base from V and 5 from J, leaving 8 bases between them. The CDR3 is CASSLVTGTEAFF. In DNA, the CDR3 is TGTGCCAGCAGCTTAGTAACGGGTACTGAAGCTTTCTTT.

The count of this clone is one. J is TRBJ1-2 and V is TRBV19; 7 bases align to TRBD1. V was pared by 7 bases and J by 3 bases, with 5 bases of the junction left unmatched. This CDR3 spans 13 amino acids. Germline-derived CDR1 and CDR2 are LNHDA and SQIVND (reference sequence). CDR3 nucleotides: TGTGCCAGTAAGGGGACAGCCTACTATGGCTACACCTTC. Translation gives CASKGTAYYGYTF.

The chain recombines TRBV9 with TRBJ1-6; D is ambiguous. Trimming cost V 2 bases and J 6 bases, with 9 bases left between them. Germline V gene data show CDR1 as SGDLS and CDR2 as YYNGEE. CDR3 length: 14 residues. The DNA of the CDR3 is TGTGCCAGCAGCGTTATGCCACGTAATTCACCCCTCCACTTT. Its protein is CASSVMPRNSPLHF.